This T cell receptor (beta chain) was captured in a study of T cell clusters in autoimmune cytopenias. Per the germline V gene, CDR1 is MNHNS and CDR2 is SASEGT. This CDR3 has 13 residues. Approximately 40,000 genome equivalents of blood DNA were amplified for TRB. TRB was amplified by touch-down multiplex PCR, primer pools A and B combined. TCRdb reprocessed the multiplex PCR reads, with one entry per CDR3 protein and no DNA. Recorded here are about 6,900 distinct CDR3 sequences; the top ten clones represent roughly 9.9%. This sample also belongs to another study, concerning T cell repertoires in aging, cancer and after chemotherapy.

The chain employs TRBV6-1 and TRBJ2-7; with no DNA, the TCRdb D assignment of TRBD2 cannot be verified. The sample taken for sequencing was peripheral blood. The sequence was obtained from a human donor in good health. CDR3: CASSESDWYEQYF.